This entry lists 20 T cell receptor beta chains sequenced from one sample in a study of CD8 T cells in ankylosing spondylitis. One entry per CDR3 protein results from TCRdb running MiXCR on the 5' RACE reads. The sample records about 130,000 distinct CDR3 sequences, 6% to 8.5% being singletons. The sequencing sample was made of blood, either unsorted or a sorted T cell fraction (not recorded which). These receptors were collected from a female donor with ankylosing spondylitis or in good health (not recorded which).

The table lists this clonotype with many counts. The J gene is TRBJ2-7, the V gene TRBV5-1; D may be TRBD2 (6 bases). Germline V gene data show CDR1 as SGHRS and CDR2 as YFSETQ. The CDR3 runs to 16 residues. V lost 4 bases, J lost 0 bases, and 17 bases lay in between. As DNA, the CDR3 is TGCGCCAGCAGCAAGGAGTCGGACTACGCCTCCTACGAGCAGTACTTC. Protein: CASSKESDYASYEQYF.

There are a few counts of this clonotype. This chain joins TRBV2 and TRBJ2-3, with D tentatively TRBD2 (6 bases). V gave up 5 bases and J gave up 5 bases, with 14 bases separating them. There are 14 residues in the CDR3. Germline CDR1 SNHLY, CDR2 FYNNEI. The CDR3 protein is CASSYDPGEDTQYF. CDR3 coding DNA: TGTGCCAGCAGTTACGACCCGGGAGAAGATACGCAGTATTTT.

There are many counts of this clonotype. The chain combines TRBV5-1 with TRBJ1-5; D call uncertain. CDR3 size: 14 residues. With 0 bases removed from V and 6 bases from J, the gap between germline ends came to 10 bases. Germline V gene lookup returns CDR1 SGHRS and CDR2 YFSETQ. The CDR3 protein is CASSLVLGSQPQHF. In DNA form, the CDR3 reads TGCGCCAGCAGCTTGGTCCTCGGATCTCAGCCCCAGCATTTT.

This clonotype was counted at least ten times. The chain joins TRBV6-2 or TRBV6-3 to TRBJ2-7; 8 nucleotides line up with TRBD2. The CDR3 is 15 amino acids. CDR1 is MNHEY, CDR2 SVGEGT, per germline. The trim removed 5 bases at V and 6 bases at J, leaving 12 bases unmatched. The CDR3 region has the DNA TGTGCCAGCAGTCTCAGCTCGGGGGGGCCTCTCGAGCAGTACTTC. Its protein product is CASSLSSGGPLEQYF.

V and J are TRBV6-2 or TRBV6-3 and TRBJ2-2, with D perhaps TRBD2 (5 bases). CDR3 length: 15 amino acids. Trimming cost V 7 bases and J 2 bases, with 14 bases left between them. The germline gives CDR1 MNHEY, CDR2 SVGEGT. The CDR3 bases are TGTGCCAGCACCCTGGGTAGCGCCAACACCGGGGAGCTGTTTTTT. Encoded protein: CASTLGSANTGELFF.

At least ten counts were recorded for this clonotype. The CDR3 DNA sequence: TGTGCCAGCAGCTCTTCAGGGGACCGCACAGATACGCAGTATTTT. Translated: CASSSSGDRTDTQYF. This chain connects TRBV11-1 to TRBJ2-3, with D possibly matching TRBD1 (6 bases). This CDR3 is built from 15 residues. Trimming removed 4 bases from V and 1 base from J, with 12 bases in between. In germline, CDR1 is SGHAT, CDR2 FQDESV (reference sequence).

V gene TRBV7-2 combines with J gene TRBJ1-5; D not resolved. The germline V and J ends were trimmed by 1 base and 5 bases, with 12 bases remaining between them. Germline loops: CDR1 SGHTA, CDR2 FQGNSA. The CDR3 totals 15 residues. For the CDR3, the DNA is TGTGCCAGCAGCTTAGAGGGTGGTCTTTATCAGCCCCAGCATTTT. The encoded protein is CASSLEGGLYQPQHF.

This clonotype was observed at least ten times. V and J are TRBV5-1 and TRBJ1-4; D possibly corresponds to TRBD1 (5 bases). V lost 4 bases and J lost 8, with 18 bases in between. Germline V lookup: CDR1 SGHRS, CDR2 YFSETQ. The CDR3 runs to 15 residues. CDR3 region: CASSSSPGRKEKLFF. CDR3 nucleotide sequence: TGCGCCAGCAGCAGCAGCCCGGGACGGAAAGAAAAACTGTTTTTT.

This clonotype was seen repeatedly, ten times or more. The CDR3 DNA reads TGCAGCGTTGAAGAACAAGGGGCCGGTGACAATGAGCAGTTCTTC. It specifies CSVEEQGAGDNEQFF. The V and J genes are TRBV29-1 and TRBJ2-1, with D possibly TRBD1 on 5 matching bases. This CDR3 spans 15 amino acids. Germline-derived CDR1 and CDR2 are SQVTM and ANQGSEA. Trimming stripped 0 bases from V and 5 bases from J, with 14 bases between.

This clonotype was recorded at least ten times. Written as DNA, the CDR3 is TGCGCCAGCTCGAGTCAGCTAGCGGGGGACCCCCCTATAGGGAACATTCAGTACTTC. Amino acids: CASSSQLAGDPPIGNIQYF. The chain joins TRBV5-1 to TRBJ2-4, with 10 positions matching TRBD2. Germline loops: CDR1 SGHRS, CDR2 YFSETQ. The CDR3 has 19 amino acids. V trimming: 7 bases; J trimming: 7 bases; junction bases outside the gene matches: 23. The full variable domain, its missing parts supplied by reference TRBV5-1 and TRBJ2-4, is KAGVTQTPRYLIKTRGQQVTLSCSPISGHRSVSWYQQTPGQGLQFLFEYFSETQRNKGNFPGRFSGRQFSNSRSEMNVSTLELGDSALYLCASSSQLAGDPPIGNIQYFGAGTRLSVL.

This clonotype was recorded many times. V usage is TRBV6-5 and J usage is TRBJ1-2, with D possibly matching TRBD1 (6 bases). Per germline, CDR1 MNHEY and CDR2 SVGAGI. This CDR3 has 16 amino acids. V lost 0 bases and J 5 bases, leaving 16 bases between the germline ends. The CDR3 DNA is TGTGCCAGCAGTTACTCGGGCCAGGGGATTAATTATGGCTACACCTTC. The encoded protein is CASSYSGQGINYGYTF.

This clonotype came up many times. The rearrangement joins TRBV19 to TRBJ1-4; a possible D gene is TRBD1 (6 bases). V lost 8 bases to trimming and J lost 3 bases, with 10 bases between them. The CDR3 length is 13 residues. The germline V gene encodes CDR1 LNHDA and CDR2 SQIVND (reference sequence). The CDR3 DNA follows: TGTGCCAGTGGTCAGGGGCCTAATGAAAAACTGTTTTTT. Translation gives CASGQGPNEKLFF.

This clonotype was recorded at least ten times. The V call is TRBV20-1, the J call TRBJ2-7, with D tentatively TRBD1 (7 bases). CDR3 length equals 14 residues. Germline-derived CDR1 and CDR2 are DFQATT and SNEGSKA (reference sequence). V dropped 5 bases and J dropped 4 bases, with 18 bases sitting between them. The CDR3 coding sequence is TGCAGTGCTTTCCAGGGGGGCTTAGGGTACGAGCAGTACTTC. Translating it yields CSAFQGGLGYEQYF.

This clonotype has a count of ten or more. The chain employs TRBV5-1 and TRBJ1-5, with D perhaps TRBD1 (5 bases). The CDR3 is made up of 15 amino acids. V was pared by 1 base and J by 2 bases, with 10 bases between. Looked up from germline, CDR1 is SGHRS and CDR2 is YFSETQ. The CDR3 nucleotides read TGCGCCAGCAGCTTGTCAGGGAGTGGCAATCAGCCCCAGCATTTT. This codes for CASSLSGSGNQPQHF.

This clonotype was recorded many times. The V and J genes are TRBV28 and TRBJ2-2; D unresolved. This CDR3 contains 15 residues. The V end was cut by 4 bases, the J end by 3 bases, with 12 bases between. CDR1 MDHEN and CDR2 SYDVKM come from the germline V gene. The CDR3 DNA reads TGTGCCAGCAGTTCCGGTGGAACCCACACCGGGGAGCTGTTTTTT. It translates to CASSSGGTHTGELFF.

This clonotype was found many times. The chain has TRBV4-2 and TRBJ1-2, with D hard to call. Germline loops: CDR1 LGHNA, CDR2 YNFKEQ. This CDR3 is built from 16 residues. Trimming took off 0 bases at V and 0 bases at J, with 11 bases between the two ends. The CDR3 DNA is TGTGCCAGCAGCCAAGAAGTAGGGAGAGCTAACTATGGCTACACCTTC. Protein sequence: CASSQEVGRANYGYTF.

This clonotype was observed at least ten times. The V call is TRBV29-1, the J call TRBJ2-5; TRBD2 matches at 7 bases. This CDR3 spans 12 amino acids. Unmatched junction bases numbered 2, after V lost 1 base and J lost 6 bases. Germline V CDR1 and CDR2: SQVTM, ANQGSEA. The CDR3, as DNA: TGCAGCGTTGAAGGGACTAGTAAGACCCAGTACTTC. Its translation is CSVEGTSKTQYF.

This clonotype occurred many times. CDR3 region: CASSRGTGGGQSEKLFF. Here the CDR3 DNA reads TGCGCCAGCAGCCGCGGGACAGGGGGCGGGCAGAGTGAAAAACTGTTTTTT. The chain has TRBV4-1 and TRBJ1-4; 12 nucleotides align to TRBD1. This CDR3 contains 17 residues. Germline loops: CDR1 MGHRA, CDR2 YSYEKL. The ends lost 4 bases at V and 7 bases at J; junction bases unmatched: 10.

The table lists this clonotype with many counts. J is TRBJ1-1 and V is TRBV7-8; D perhaps matches TRBD1 (6 bases). The CDR3 is 15 residues long. V lost 6 bases, J lost 3 bases, and 17 bases lay in between. CDR1 and CDR2 (germline): SGHVS, FQNEAQ. The DNA for the CDR3 is TGTGCCAGCAGATCCGAACAGGGAAGGTACACTGAAGCTTTCTTT. This codes for CASRSEQGRYTEAFF.

This clonotype appeared many times. The V call is TRBV27, the J call TRBJ2-5; D gene uncertain. Germline CDR1 reads MNHEY; CDR2 reads SMNVEV (reference sequence). The CDR3 sequence is 14 residues long. The V end lost 5 bases, the J end lost 7 bases, and 17 bases lay between the germline ends. The CDR3 loop reads CASSHGTRERTQYF. The CDR3 bases are TGTGCCAGCAGTCATGGTACCAGAGAGAGGACCCAGTACTTC.